One sample yielded the 6 T cell receptor beta chains listed below, sequenced in a study of shared clonotypes between healthy human individuals. Here immunoSEQ multiplex PCR was the method, and the copy in TCRdb shows in-frame clones only, minus some. The sample contains 2 million to 2.5 million clones, under 95% of which appear only once. The sequenced sample was naive CD4+ T cells from PBMCs. Regarding subset: CD45RA+ positively selected. Receptors originate from a man aged 18 to 30 in good health. Some clones in this sample may be carry-over from other donors' samples.

The chain carries TRBV19 and TRBJ1-1; 9 nucleotides align to TRBD1. Germline trimming cut 3 bases from V and 4 bases from J; bases unmatched to any gene: 9. Per germline, CDR1 LNHDA and CDR2 SQIVND (reference sequence). This CDR3 is 16 amino acids long. CDR3: CASSMHFDRGGTEAFF. The DNA for the CDR3 is TGTGCCAGTAGTATGCATTTCGACAGGGGGGGCACTGAAGCTTTCTTT. Complete variable domain (other parts from reference TRBV19 and TRBJ1-1): DGGITQSPKYLFRKEGQNVTLSCEQNLNHDAMYWYRQDPGQGLRLIYYSQIVNDFQKGDIAEGYSVSREKKESFPLTVTSAQKNPTAFYLCASSMHFDRGGTEAFFGQGTRLTVV.

V is TRBV27 and J is TRBJ1-1; no definite D call. CDR1 is MNHEY, CDR2 SMNVEV, per germline (reference sequence). The CDR3 contains 15 residues. Trimming removed 3 bases from V and 5 bases from J, with 16 bases in between. CDR3 region: CASSFNNLRGTEAFF. As DNA, the CDR3 is TGTGCCAGCAGTTTTAATAACCTCCGAGGGACTGAAGCTTTCTTT.

This chain uses TRBV29-1 with TRBJ2-5, with D tentatively TRBD1 or TRBD2 (5 bases each). In germline, CDR1 is SQVTM, CDR2 ANQGSEA. V dropped 6 bases and J dropped 0 bases, with 8 bases sitting between them. The CDR3 runs 12 residues. The CDR3 reads CSVMGHQETQYF. The DNA for the CDR3 is TGCAGCGTGATGGGACACCAAGAGACCCAGTACTTC. The full variable domain, with the rest looked up from reference TRBV29-1 and TRBJ2-5, is SAVISQKPSRDICQRGTSLTIQCQVDSQVTMMFWYRQQPGQSLTLIATANQGSEATYESGFVIDKFPISRPNLTFSTLTVSNMSPEDSSIYLCSVMGHQETQYFGPGTRLLVL.

The genes are TRBV7-9 and TRBJ2-5; 15 nucleotides line up with TRBD2. This CDR3 region has 19 residues. The germline gives CDR1 SEHNR, CDR2 FQNEAQ (reference sequence). V gave up 4 bases and J gave up 4 bases; unmatched junction bases: 13. CDR3 residues: CASSSGRTSGRAIPETQYF. The DNA of the CDR3 is TGTGCCAGCAGCTCTGGGAGGACTAGCGGGAGGGCCATACCAGAGACCCAGTACTTC. Filled out from reference TRBV7-9 and TRBJ2-5, the complete variable domain reads DTGVSQNPRHKITKRGQNVTFRCDPISEHNRLYWYRQTLGQGPEFLTYFQNEAQLEKSRLLSDRFSAERPKGSFSTLEIQRTEQGDSAMYLCASSSGRTSGRAIPETQYFGPGTRLLVL.

The V and J genes are TRBV6-6 and TRBJ2-7; D is unresolved. The CDR3 runs 12 residues. The germline CDR1 and CDR2 sequences are MNHNY and SVGAGI (reference sequence). With 5 bases removed from V and 7 bases from J, the gap between germline ends came to 12 bases. The CDR3 bases are TGTGCCAGCAGTACCCAGGTCCGGGAGCAGTACTTC. It encodes CASSTQVREQYF.

The V call is TRBV18, the J call TRBJ2-3; unclear D gene. The germline V and J ends were trimmed by 4 bases and 0 bases, with 11 bases remaining between them. Germline lookup yields CDR1 KGHSH and CDR2 LQKENI. The CDR3 covers 15 residues. This chain's CDR3 is CASSRLRSSTDTQYF. The CDR3 DNA reads TGTGCCAGCTCACGATTGCGATCTAGCACAGATACGCAGTATTTT.